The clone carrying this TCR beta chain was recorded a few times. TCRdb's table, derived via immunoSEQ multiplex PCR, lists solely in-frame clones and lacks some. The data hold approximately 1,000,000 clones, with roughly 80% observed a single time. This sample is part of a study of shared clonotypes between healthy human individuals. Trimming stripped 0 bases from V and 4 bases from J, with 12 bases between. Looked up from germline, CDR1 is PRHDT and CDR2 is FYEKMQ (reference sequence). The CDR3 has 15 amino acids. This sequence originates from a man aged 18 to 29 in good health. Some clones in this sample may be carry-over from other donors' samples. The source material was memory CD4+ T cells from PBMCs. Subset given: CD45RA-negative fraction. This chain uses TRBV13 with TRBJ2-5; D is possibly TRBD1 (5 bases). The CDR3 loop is CASSLGRGRGETQYF. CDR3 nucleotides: TGTGCCAGCAGCTTAGGGCGCGGTAGGGGAGAGACCCAGTACTTC.